This T cell receptor beta chain was documented in a study of identical twins. All of the donors were Caucasians in good health. Overall study findings and caveats: The abundant beta clonotypes from cord blood had fewer insertions, and memory repertoires had none of this. Zero-insertion analyses could be partly confounded by invariant MAIT and iNKT cells.

Germline V lookup: CDR1 MDHEN, CDR2 SYDVKM. This CDR3 has 15 residues. Trimming cost V 1 base and J 4 bases, with 13 bases left between them. Of note for this clonotype: Its antigen is unidentified.

Unique molecular identifiers were present on the cDNA, which also gained a universal primer site by template switching. TCRdb used MiXCR to reprocess the 5' RACE reads, holding one entry per CDR3 protein. The sample has about 460,000 distinct CDR3 sequences, about 14% seen once. A further study also used this sample, focusing on yellow fever vaccine responses in identical twins.

Sequencing was carried out using CD4+ T cells sorted from blood. The chain is built from TRBV28 and TRBJ2-5; perhaps D is TRBD1 or TRBD2 (5 bases each). The sequence came from a woman younger than 35 in good health. The CDR3 region is CASSLSGAGGETQYF. The CDR3 DNA sequence: TGTGCCAGCAGTTTATCCGGGGCGGGCGGAGAGACCCAGTACTTC. The variable domain in full, with the rest retrieved from reference TRBV28 and TRBJ2-5, is DVKVTQSSRYLVKRTGEKVFLECVQDMDHENMFWYRQDPGLGLRLIYFSYDVKMKEKGDIPEGYSVSREKKERFSLILESASTNQTSMYLCASSLSGAGGETQYFGPGTRLLVL.